The 30 T cell receptor beta chains below were found in one sample sequenced in a study of Graves' ophthalmopathy and Graves' hyperthyroidism. The authors amplified TCR beta CDR3 regions from RNA transcripts. The library came from an HTBI-primed first-round RT-PCR and a second-round multiplex PCR. One entry per CDR3 protein results from TCRdb running MiXCR on the multiplex PCR reads. The table lists around 670,000 distinct CDR3 sequences, roughly 40% of them singletons. What was sequenced was peripheral blood. Receptor source: an adult man with Graves' ophthalmopathy.

Points on this clonotype: A clone one base away is much larger, so this may be a read error. V and J are TRBV24-1 and TRBJ1-5; D may be TRBD1 (6 bases). The CDR3 extends over 14 amino acids. CDR1 and CDR2 (germline): KGHDR, SFDVKD. CDR3 sequence: CGSSSTGPNQPQHF. Written as DNA, the CDR3 is TGTGGCAGCAGTTCGACAGGCCCCAATCAGCCCCAGCATTTT.

The chain combines TRBV7-2 with TRBJ1-2; D is perhaps TRBD1 (6 bases). The CDR3 spans 17 residues. CDR1 SGHTA and CDR2 FQGNSA come from the germline V gene. The V gene lost 5 bases and the J gene lost 1 base, with 20 bases spanning the gap. The CDR3: CASSQEGTPAFNYGYTF. The CDR3 DNA reads TGTGCCAGCAGCCAAGAAGGGACACCCGCCTTTAACTATGGCTACACCTTC.

This clonotype was counted only a few times. This chain links TRBV2 with TRBJ1-1, with 8 bases identical to TRBD1. Germline CDR1 reads SNHLY; CDR2 reads FYNNEI. The CDR3 is made up of 16 amino acids. The V segment lost 5 bases and the J segment 0 bases; nucleotides outside the gene matches: 8. The CDR3 sequence is CASSPSLDRVNTEAFF. CDR3 DNA: TGTGCCAGCAGTCCTAGTTTGGACAGGGTGAACACTGAAGCTTTCTTT.

This clonotype appeared a few times. The chain is built from TRBV20-1 and TRBJ2-5; D possibly uses TRBD1 or TRBD2 (5 bases each). Trimming removed 8 bases at V and 2 bases at J, with 12 bases between. The CDR3 runs to 12 residues. CDR1 is DFQATT, CDR2 SNEGSKA, per germline (reference sequence). CDR3 coding DNA: TGCAGTCGGGGCCTGGAACAAGAGACCCAGTACTTC. Its protein is CSRGLEQETQYF.

The chain is built from TRBV5-6 and TRBJ1-3; the D is unclear. The CDR3 runs 14 residues. Per the germline V gene, CDR1 is SGHDT and CDR2 is YYEEEE. V was clipped by 0 bases and J by 4 bases, with 8 bases between them. CDR3 residues: CASSLDPAGNTIYF. The CDR3 bases are TGTGCCAGCAGCTTGGACCCGGCGGGAAACACCATATATTTT.

A note on this clonotype: The conserved phenylalanine or tryptophan normally closing the CDR3 is absent here, so this likely arose from a read error. CDR3 sequence: CASSLTGTRRQETQYV. The DNA for the CDR3 is TGCGCCAGCAGCTTGACGGGCACCAGGCGGCAAGAGACCCAGTACGTC. This chain uses TRBV5-1 with TRBJ2-5; no reliable D call. The CDR3 loop spans 16 amino acids. Per germline, CDR1 SGHRS and CDR2 YFSETQ. Trimming removed 1 base from V and 2 bases from J, with 15 bases in between.

The chain uses TRBV6-2 or TRBV6-3 and TRBJ1-1, with 9 bases that match TRBD1. Per germline, CDR1 MNHEY and CDR2 SVGEGT. The CDR3 sequence is 15 residues long. Germline trimming cut 4 bases from V and 0 bases from J; bases unmatched to any gene: 3. The CDR3 reads CASSSQGALNTEAFF. Written as DNA, the CDR3 is TGTGCCAGCAGTTCACAGGGGGCTCTGAACACTGAAGCTTTCTTT.

This clonotype appeared many times. V usage is TRBV29-1 and J usage is TRBJ1-2; D may be TRBD1 (6 bases). V was pared by 4 bases and J by 12 bases, with 12 bases between. The CDR3 contains 10 residues. CDR1 SQVTM and CDR2 ANQGSEA come from the germline V gene. Here the CDR3 DNA reads TGCAGCGTTGGACAGACAGGTCACACCTTC. It translates to CSVGQTGHTF.

Comments on this clonotype: An end of the junction differs from the germline gene, which may be a read error. The chain joins TRBV24-1 to TRBJ1-5; either TRBD1 or TRBD2 may supply D (7 bases each). The J call is doubtful: the DNA matches TRBJ2-3 better. The germline V gene encodes CDR1 KGHDR and CDR2 SFDVKD. CDR3 size: 13 residues. CDR3 sequence: CATSDYRGLKQYF. Written as DNA, the CDR3 is TGCGCCACCAGTGATTACAGGGGACTAAAGCAGTATTTT.

This sequence joins TRBV20-1 and TRBJ2-2; the match to TRBD2 covers 12 bases. The CDR3 extends over 15 amino acids. The ends lost 5 bases at V and 6 bases at J; junction bases unmatched: 7. The germline CDR1 and CDR2 sequences are DFQATT and SNEGSKA (reference sequence). The CDR3: CSARTSGTPAGELFF. CDR3 nucleotide sequence: TGCAGTGCTCGGACTAGCGGGACACCGGCCGGGGAGCTGTTTTTT.

Many counts were recorded for this clonotype. V usage is TRBV20-1 and J usage is TRBJ2-7; 10 bases line up with TRBD2. The CDR3 contains 16 residues. J was trimmed by 6 bases and V by 0 bases; bases with no gene match: 11. From germline, CDR1 is DFQATT and CDR2 SNEGSKA (reference sequence). The CDR3 sequence: CSARDSRTSGGLEQYF. The CDR3 DNA reads as TGCAGTGCTAGAGATTCTAGGACTAGCGGAGGGCTCGAGCAGTACTTC.

The gene calls are TRBV12-3 or TRBV12-4 and TRBJ1-2; 9 positions match TRBD1. Germline trimming cut 7 bases from V and 5 bases from J; bases unmatched to any gene: 2. The CDR3 has 12 amino acids. The CDR3 region has the DNA TGTGCCAGCAAGGGGACAGGGTATGGCTACACCTTC. Translated: CASKGTGYGYTF.

Written as DNA, the CDR3 is TGTGCCAGCAGCTTAGGGGGGATCCAAGCTGAAGCTTTCTTT. This sequence encodes CASSLGGIQAEAFF. The rearrangement joins TRBV7-9 to TRBJ1-1, with D perhaps matching TRBD1 (5 bases). V lost 1 base and J lost 6, with 12 bases in between. CDR1 is SEHNR, CDR2 FQNEAQ, per germline (reference sequence). This CDR3 spans 14 amino acids.

This chain links TRBV15 with TRBJ2-6; D is unresolved. CDR3 length: 17 amino acids. V lost 0 bases and J lost 0, with 9 bases in between. The V gene's germline CDR1 is LNHNV and CDR2 YYDKDF (reference sequence). CDR3 sequence reads: CATSRDWSDSGANVLTF. CDR3 bases: TGTGCCACCAGCAGAGATTGGTCTGACTCTGGGGCCAACGTCCTGACTTTC. Based on the CDR3 plus reference TRBV15 and TRBJ2-6, the full variable domain is DAMVIQNPRYQVTQFGKPVTLSCSQTLNHNVMYWYQQKSSQAPKLLFHYYDKDFNNEADTPDNFQSRRPNTSFCFLDIRSPGLGDTAMYLCATSRDWSDSGANVLTFGAGSRLTVL.

This sequence joins TRBV20-1 and TRBJ2-3, with D unresolved. The CDR3 extends over 14 amino acids. Germline loops: CDR1 DFQATT, CDR2 SNEGSKA (reference sequence). V dropped 6 bases and J dropped 2 bases, with 15 bases sitting between them. CDR3 coding DNA: TGCAGTGCCGTGACCAGGTCCTACACAGATACGCAGTATTTT. Translating gives CSAVTRSYTDTQYF.

This clonotype came up a few times. The V and J genes are TRBV7-2 and TRBJ1-2, with a weak D call TRBD1 (5 bases). Germline V CDR1 and CDR2: SGHTA, FQGNSA. Trimming shortened V by 5 bases and J by 3 bases, and 13 bases separated the two germline ends. The CDR3 loop spans 14 amino acids. CDR3 protein: CASSPRDRYYGYTF. The CDR3 DNA reads TGTGCCAGCAGCCCTCGGGACCGATACTATGGCTACACCTTC.

Many counts were recorded for this clonotype. This sequence joins TRBV7-2 and TRBJ2-7; TRBD1 matches at 8 bases. Germline V gene sequence: CDR1 SGHTA, CDR2 FQGNSA. V trimming: 6 bases; J trimming: 1 base; junction bases outside the gene matches: 8. The CDR3 spans 15 residues. The CDR3: CASSPGTGQSYEQYF. The CDR3 DNA reads TGTGCCAGCAGTCCCGGGACAGGTCAATCCTACGAGCAGTACTTC. The entire variable domain, with the rest obtained from reference TRBV7-2 and TRBJ2-7, is as follows: GAGVSQSPSNKVTEKGKDVELRCDPISGHTALYWYRQSLGQGLEFLIYFQGNSAPDKSGLPSDRFSAERTGGSVSTLTIQRTQQEDSAVYLCASSPGTGQSYEQYFGPGTRLTVT.

This sequence joins TRBV7-9 and TRBJ2-7; the match to TRBD2 covers 11 bases. The length of the CDR3 is 15 residues. V lost 5 bases to trimming and J lost 3 bases; unmatched junction nucleotides: 6. CDR1 and CDR2 (germline): SEHNR, FQNEAQ (reference sequence). CDR3 loop: CASSLRLAGIYEQYF. Here the CDR3 DNA reads TGTGCCAGCAGCCTCCGACTAGCGGGGATCTACGAGCAGTACTTC.

This chain joins TRBV5-4 and TRBJ2-3, with 9 bases lining up with TRBD1. The germline V gene has CDR1 SGHNT and CDR2 YYREEE (reference sequence). CDR3 size: 13 residues. The V gene end was trimmed by 5 bases and the J gene end by 4 bases; junction bases not matched to a gene: 2. The CDR3 region has the DNA TGTGCCAGCAGTACAGGGGGCGCAGATACGCAGTATTTT. Translated, it gives CASSTGGADTQYF. The whole variable domain, filled in from reference TRBV5-4 and TRBJ2-3, reads ETGVTQSPTHLIKTRGQQVTLRCSSQSGHNTVSWYQQALGQGPQFIFQYYREEENGRGNFPPRFSGLQFPNYSSELNVNALELDDSALYLCASSTGGADTQYFGPGTRLTVL.

A few counts support this clonotype. The chain employs TRBV2 and TRBJ2-7, with 7 bases lining up with TRBD1. The CDR3 runs 11 residues. Germline trimming cut 6 bases from V and 8 bases from J; bases unmatched to any gene: 4. Germline V CDR1 and CDR2: SNHLY, FYNNEI. The CDR3 DNA follows: TGTGCCAGCAGAACAGGGGATCAGCAGTACTTC. Translated, it gives CASRTGDQQYF.

This clonotype appeared a few times. The chain links TRBV3-1 to TRBJ2-7; D unclear. Per germline, CDR1 LGHDT and CDR2 YNNKEL (reference sequence). With 2 bases removed from V and 5 bases from J, the gap between germline ends came to 4 bases. The CDR3 spans 11 residues. In DNA, the CDR3 is TGTGCCAGCAGCCAAACCAACGAGCAGTACTTC. Residues: CASSQTNEQYF.

The CDR3 reads CSGGQGIGYTF. The CDR3 DNA reads TGCAGCGGCGGACAGGGTATTGGCTACACCTTC. This chain joins TRBV29-1 and TRBJ1-2; 8 positions agree with TRBD1. Germline V CDR1 and CDR2: SQVTM, ANQGSEA. This CDR3 is built from 11 residues. The V segment lost 7 bases and the J segment 7 bases; nucleotides outside the gene matches: 5.

The table lists this clonotype with a few counts. V is TRBV7-2 and J is TRBJ1-6; 7 bases map to TRBD1. The CDR3 totals 15 residues. Germline assignment: CDR1 SGHTA and CDR2 FQGNSA. The V segment lost 6 bases and the J segment 9 bases; nucleotides outside the gene matches: 11. CDR3 in amino acids: CASSYEDRSSSPLHF. As DNA, the CDR3 is TGTGCCAGCAGTTATGAGGACAGGTCGAGTTCACCCCTCCACTTT.

A note on this clonotype: One junction end does not reproduce the germline sequence, and a read error may be involved. The V and J genes are TRBV10-3 and TRBJ2-7; D may be TRBD1 (6 bases). The CDR3 has 16 amino acids. The germline V gene encodes CDR1 ENHRY and CDR2 SYGVKD. CDR3 bases: TGTGCCAGCAGTCACCCTTGGACAGTCGTTTTCTACGAGCAGTACTTC. Its translation: CASSHPWTVVFYEQYF.

This clonotype has a handful of counts. CDR3 region: CASQRIPPGQHQETQYF. For the CDR3, the DNA is TGTGCCAGCCAAAGAATCCCTCCTGGGCAACACCAAGAGACCCAGTACTTC. The rearrangement uses TRBV6-5 and TRBJ2-5; D unresolved. The CDR3 consists of 17 residues. V was cut by 8 bases and J by 0 bases, with 22 bases left in between. Per the germline V gene, CDR1 is MNHEY and CDR2 is SVGAGI.

This clonotype has a handful of counts. The germline gene is not matched at one end of the junction; a read error may be the cause. The chain joins TRBV7-9 to TRBJ1-5; the D gene is possibly TRBD1 (5 bases). The germline CDR1 and CDR2 sequences are SEHNR and FQNEAQ (reference sequence). CDR3 size: 15 residues. CDR3 DNA: TGCGCCAGCAGCCAAGATCCGGGGGTAAATCAGCCCCAGCATTTT. Its protein product is CASSQDPGVNQPQHF.

This rearrangement joins TRBV11-2 to TRBJ2-7; D gene ambiguous. CDR1 and CDR2 (germline): SGHAT, FQNNGV. Trimming shortened V by 5 bases and J by 5 bases, and 10 bases separated the two germline ends. The CDR3 loop spans 12 amino acids. The DNA for the CDR3 is TGTGCCAGCAGCCAATCCTACGACGAGCAGTACTTC. Translation: CASSQSYDEQYF.

V and J are TRBV7-9 and TRBJ2-6; 13 bases map to TRBD2. CDR1 SEHNR and CDR2 FQNEAQ come from the germline V gene (reference sequence). The CDR3 loop spans 17 amino acids. V gave up 5 bases and J gave up 0 bases; unmatched junction bases: 1. CDR3 in amino acids: CASSRTSGGSGANVLTF. Here the CDR3 DNA reads TGTGCCAGCAGCCGGACTAGCGGGGGCTCTGGGGCCAACGTCCTGACTTTC.

The V and J genes are TRBV29-1 and TRBJ1-2; 9 bases agree with TRBD1. The CDR3 extends over 13 amino acids. CDR1 and CDR2 from the germline V gene are SQVTM and ANQGSEA. Germline trimming cut 7 bases from V and 5 bases from J; bases unmatched to any gene: 8. For the CDR3, the DNA is TGCAGCGCGTTCAGACAGGGGGGTTATGGCTACACCTTC. This codes for CSAFRQGGYGYTF.

Turning to this clonotype: Germline and junction disagree at one end, which may indicate a read error. The chain employs TRBV10-2 and TRBJ1-6, with 8 bases identical to TRBD1. CDR1 is WSHSY, CDR2 SAAADI, per germline. CDR3 size: 16 residues. CDR3 nucleotides: TGTGCCAGCAGGGGCATTGCGGACAGGGATAATTCACCCCTCCACTTT. This codes for CASRGIADRDNSPLHF.